Each of the 32 T cell receptor beta chains below was sequenced from the same sample in a study of Graves' ophthalmopathy and Graves' hyperthyroidism. The study amplified TCR beta CDR3 regions using RNA transcripts. Second-round multiplex PCR followed a first-round RT-PCR using HTBI primers. One entry per CDR3 protein results from TCRdb running MiXCR on the multiplex PCR reads. This sample carries a few hundred thousand distinct CDR3 sequences, about 18% of them seen once, and the ten largest clones take roughly 2.3%. The sample was peripheral blood. The receptors come from an adult woman with stable Graves' hyperthyroidism.

V and J are TRBV7-6 and TRBJ1-1, with D possibly TRBD1 on 5 matching bases. The V end lost 5 bases, the J end lost 6 bases, and 13 bases lay between the germline ends. Germline-derived CDR1 and CDR2 are SGHVS and FNYEAQ. CDR3 size: 13 residues. CDR3 sequence (DNA): TGTGCCAGCAGCCGCCGGGGGAGCGCTGAAGCTTTCTTT. The encoded protein is CASSRRGSAEAFF.

This clonotype was seen more than once but under ten times. This chain joins TRBV5-6 and TRBJ2-4; 14 bases match TRBD2. The V gene's germline CDR1 is SGHDT and CDR2 YYEEEE. This CDR3 comprises 16 residues. The trim removed 3 bases at V and 4 bases at J, leaving 3 bases unmatched. Here the CDR3 reads CASSWGTSGSKNIQYF. Written as DNA, the CDR3 is TGTGCCAGCAGCTGGGGGACTAGCGGGAGTAAAAACATTCAGTACTTC.

The chain uses TRBV18 and TRBJ2-5; 13 bases fit TRBD2. The length of the CDR3 is 15 residues. The junction had 2 bases not matched to a gene; V was cut back by 5 bases and J by 2 bases. Germline CDR1 reads KGHSH; CDR2 reads LQKENI. The CDR3 DNA reads as TGTGCCAGCTCAGCGGGACTAGCGGGACAAGAGACCCAGTACTTC. Amino acid sequence: CASSAGLAGQETQYF.

This clonotype was counted many times. Mismatch with germline at one junction end may stem from a read error. The V gene is TRBV5-1, the J gene TRBJ2-4, with 8 bases aligning to TRBD1. The CDR3 consists of 14 residues. Germline CDR1 SGHRS, CDR2 YFSETQ. The CDR3 nucleotides are TGCGCCAGCAGCTCGGACAGGGCCAAAAACATTAAGTACTTC. Its translation is CASSSDRAKNIKYF.

The sample holds many counts of this clonotype. The gene calls are TRBV2 and TRBJ2-5; D remains unclear. The CDR3 has 11 residues. The V end was cut by 6 bases, the J end by 5 bases, with 7 bases between. Germline V CDR1 and CDR2: SNHLY, FYNNEI. The CDR3 bases are TGTGCCAGCAGACAAGCGGAGACCCAGTACTTC. Translating it yields CASRQAETQYF.

V gene TRBV5-1 combines with J gene TRBJ2-2; 9 bases align to TRBD2. CDR3 length: 17 amino acids. Losses at the gene ends were 0 bases for V and 7 bases for J; bases not matched to a gene: 10. Germline loops: CDR1 SGHRS, CDR2 YFSETQ. CDR3 bases: TGCGCCAGCAGCTTGGCCTCGTGGACTAGCGCGAACGGGGAGCTGTTTTTT. Its protein is CASSLASWTSANGELFF.

This clonotype has just a few counts. The genes are TRBV5-1 and TRBJ2-7; 8 bases agree with TRBD2. V lost 3 bases and J lost 6; bases outside the gene matches: 5. In germline, CDR1 is SGHRS, CDR2 YFSETQ. The CDR3 sequence is 13 residues long. The CDR3 sequence: CASSYTGGREQYF. For the CDR3, the DNA is TGCGCCAGCAGCTACACGGGAGGGCGCGAGCAGTACTTC. The whole variable domain, remainder taken from reference TRBV5-1 and TRBJ2-7, is KAGVTQTPRYLIKTRGQQVTLSCSPISGHRSVSWYQQTPGQGLQFLFEYFSETQRNKGNFPGRFSGRQFSNSRSEMNVSTLELGDSALYLCASSYTGGREQYFGPGTRLTVT.

This clonotype was seen many times. The chain uses TRBV12-3 or TRBV12-4 and TRBJ1-1; TRBD1 aligns across 8 bases. This CDR3 contains 16 residues. V gave up 5 bases and J gave up 5 bases; unmatched junction bases: 13. DNA for the CDR3: TGTGCCAGCAGTCCCGACGGATGGACAGGGCGAACTGAAGCTTTCTTT. It yields the protein CASSPDGWTGRTEAFF.

This clonotype was counted many times. The chain couples TRBV6-4 to TRBJ2-2, with TRBD2 matching over 14 bases. V trimming: 7 bases; J trimming: 4 bases; junction bases outside the gene matches: 17. The CDR3 runs 20 residues. Per the germline V gene, CDR1 is MRHNA and CDR2 is SNTAGT. The CDR3 bases are TGTGCCAGCAAAAGAACTCCCGGGACTAGCGGGAGAGGCGGCACCGGGGAGCTGTTTTTT. This translates into CASKRTPGTSGRGGTGELFF.

In this sample, this clonotype turned up many times. The chain carries TRBV6-5 and TRBJ2-3, with TRBD1 identical over 8 bases. Germline V gives CDR1 MNHEY, CDR2 SVGAGI. V was clipped by 0 bases and J by 1 base; unmatched bases: 3. The CDR3 runs 16 residues. The CDR3 loop is CASSYSRTGRTDTQYF. Written as DNA, the CDR3 is TGTGCCAGCAGTTACTCGCGGACAGGGCGCACAGATACGCAGTATTTT.

The sample holds many counts of this clonotype. V is TRBV20-1 and J is TRBJ2-2; no firm D call. The V end was cut by 4 bases, the J end by 1 base, with 10 bases between. Germline CDR1 is DFQATT and CDR2 is SNEGSKA (reference sequence). CDR3 size: 14 residues. CDR3 sequence: CSATLGRNTGELFF. CDR3 nucleotide sequence: TGCAGTGCTACCCTCGGTCGGAACACCGGGGAGCTGTTTTTT.

This clonotype was observed many times. The V and J genes are TRBV6-1 and TRBJ2-7; 12 nucleotides align to TRBD2. The CDR3 length is 11 residues. Germline V gives CDR1 MNHNS, CDR2 SASEGT. CDR3 loop: CASSRTSGIVV. In nucleotides, the CDR3 is TGTGCCAGCAGCCGGACTAGCGGGATAGTGGTC.

At least ten counts were recorded for this clonotype. CDR3 residues: CAWRTGGNSPLHF. In DNA, the CDR3 is TGTGCCTGGAGGACAGGGGGAAATTCACCCCTCCACTTT. The chain is built from TRBV30 and TRBJ1-6; the match to TRBD1 covers 9 bases. Germline CDR1 reads GTSNPN; CDR2 reads SVGIG (reference sequence). The CDR3 consists of 13 residues. V was pared by 3 bases and J by 7 bases, with 1 base of the junction left unmatched.

The table lists this clonotype with a few counts. V and J are TRBV20-1 and TRBJ2-7; 10 positions match TRBD2. This CDR3 has 15 amino acids. J gave up 3 bases and V 4 bases, and 9 bases lay outside the gene matches. CDR1 is DFQATT and CDR2 is SNEGSKA in the germline V gene (reference sequence). The CDR3 region is CSATTLLAGNYEQYF. DNA for the CDR3: TGCAGTGCTACGACCTTACTAGCGGGAAACTACGAGCAGTACTTC.

The CDR3 region has the DNA TGCGCCAGCAGCTTGGCAATGGCCCGCCTTTTCGGGGAGACCCAGTACTTC. Translating it yields CASSLAMARLFGETQYF. V usage is TRBV5-1 and J usage is TRBJ2-5; D is unclear. The CDR3 is 17 residues long. Germline V CDR1 and CDR2: SGHRS, YFSETQ. V gave up 0 bases and J gave up 5 bases, with 20 bases separating them.

Concerning this clonotype itself: A much larger clone differs from this one at a single base, so this may be a read error. The CDR3 DNA is TGCGCCAGCAGCTTGGAACTACAGGGAAGCACTGAAGCTTGCTTT. This gives the protein CASSLELQGSTEACF. The chain recombines TRBV5-1 with TRBJ1-1, with D possibly matching TRBD1 (6 bases). The germline V gene encodes CDR1 SGHRS and CDR2 YFSETQ. This CDR3 comprises 15 residues.

The V call is TRBV3-1, the J call TRBJ2-7, with D unclear. The V gene's germline CDR1 is LGHDT and CDR2 YNNKEL (reference sequence). Trimming took off 5 bases at V and 5 bases at J, with 16 bases between the two ends. This CDR3 has 14 amino acids. The CDR3 loop is CASSAHDTADEQYF. In DNA form, the CDR3 reads TGTGCCAGCAGCGCCCACGACACTGCCGACGAGCAGTACTTC.

The V gene is TRBV27, the J gene TRBJ2-5; no clear D. Germline V gene sequence: CDR1 MNHEY, CDR2 SMNVEV (reference sequence). Trimming cost V 5 bases and J 3 bases, with 10 bases left between them. The CDR3 runs 13 residues. The CDR3 loop reads CASSPRREETQYF. The CDR3 region has the DNA TGTGCCAGCAGTCCTAGGAGAGAAGAGACCCAGTACTTC.

The chain employs TRBV25-1 and TRBJ2-4; tentatively, D is TRBD2 (7 bases). The CDR3 sequence is 15 residues long. V was clipped by 6 bases and J by 7 bases, with 19 bases between them. Germline CDR1 and CDR2: MGHDK and SYGVNS. The CDR3 nucleotides are TGTGCCAGCAGCGAACGGGGAGGGGGGAGGAACATTCAGTACTTC. Encoded protein: CASSERGGGRNIQYF. Together with reference TRBV25-1 and TRBJ2-4, the CDR3 gives the full variable domain: EADIYQTPRYLVIGTGKKITLECSQTMGHDKMYWYQQDPGMELHLIHYSYGVNSTEKGDLSSESTVSRIRTEHFPLTLESARPSHTSQYLCASSERGGGRNIQYFGAGTRLSVL.

The rearrangement joins TRBV6-1 to TRBJ1-1; D is unresolved. Germline loops: CDR1 MNHNS, CDR2 SASEGT. Deletions cut 6 bases from V and 5 bases from J, with 22 bases between. The CDR3 covers 16 residues. CDR3 region: CASRPEAYRRVTEAFF. CDR3 nucleotide sequence: TGTGCCAGCAGGCCGGAGGCGTATAGAAGGGTTACTGAAGCTTTCTTT.

This sequence joins TRBV6-1 and TRBJ1-5; TRBD1 matches at 11 bases. CDR3 length: 16 amino acids. Germline assignment: CDR1 MNHNS and CDR2 SASEGT. V dropped 5 bases and J dropped 4; count of bases not matched to a gene: 7. The CDR3 nucleotides read TGTGCCAGCAGTCGGACAGGGGGCGCCGGGAATCAGCCCCAGCATTTT. This codes for CASSRTGGAGNQPQHF.

This clonotype was seen at least ten times. In DNA form, the CDR3 reads TGTGCCAGCAGTCCTATCGGGACAGGGGTCGGGAATTCACCCCTCCACTTT. Amino acids: CASSPIGTGVGNSPLHF. J is TRBJ1-6 and V is TRBV28; 10 bases are shared with TRBD1. V was pared by 5 bases and J by 7 bases, with 11 bases of the junction left unmatched. This CDR3 region has 17 residues. In germline, CDR1 is MDHEN, CDR2 SYDVKM.

This clonotype was observed at least ten times. The CDR3 region is CASSQVRRPPEAFF. The CDR3 DNA reads as TGCGCCAGCAGCCAAGTTCGGAGGCCCCCCGAAGCTTTCTTT. The rearrangement joins TRBV4-1 to TRBJ1-1; D is ambiguous. Germline CDR1 and CDR2: MGHRA and YSYEKL. The CDR3 totals 14 residues. Trimming stripped 1 base from V and 8 bases from J, with 14 bases between.

This clonotype was observed at least ten times. The rearrangement joins TRBV20-1 to TRBJ1-2, with D possibly TRBD1 on 5 matching bases. The ends were cut back, 2 bases at V and 4 bases at J, with 17 bases in the middle. Germline assignment: CDR1 DFQATT and CDR2 SNEGSKA (reference sequence). The CDR3 covers 15 residues. CDR3 in amino acids: CSARSGGRGSYGYTF. The CDR3 bases are TGCAGTGCTAGATCCGGAGGTAGGGGATCCTATGGCTACACCTTC.

This clonotype was recorded at least ten times. The CDR3 coding sequence is TGTGCCAGCAGTTTCGGACTAGCTTCGTACGAGCAGTACTTC. Translation gives CASSFGLASYEQYF. The J gene is TRBJ2-7, the V gene TRBV6-2 or TRBV6-3; 8 bases match TRBD2. This CDR3 is 14 amino acids long. From germline, CDR1 is MNHEY and CDR2 SVGEGT. V shed 4 bases and J 4 bases; nucleotides not matched to a gene: 6.

At least ten counts were recorded for this clonotype. The chain is built from TRBV12-3 or TRBV12-4 and TRBJ1-5, with D uncertain. CDR3 length: 16 residues. V was clipped by 3 bases and J by 2 bases, with 14 bases between them. CDR3 nucleotides: TGTGCCAGCAGTTTTGGTCCCGGGGTACGCAATCAGCCCCAGCATTTT. The encoded protein is CASSFGPGVRNQPQHF.

This clonotype was recorded many times. This chain connects TRBV2 to TRBJ1-3; TRBD1 aligns across 9 bases. In germline, CDR1 is SNHLY, CDR2 FYNNEI. The CDR3 extends over 18 amino acids. J gave up 2 bases and V 0 bases, and 8 bases lay outside the gene matches. The CDR3 DNA follows: TGTGCCAGCAGTGAAGCAGGATTACAGGGGGCAACTGGAAACACCATATATTTT. This translates into CASSEAGLQGATGNTIYF.

This clonotype appeared a few times. The chain is built from TRBV12-3 or TRBV12-4 and TRBJ2-2, with TRBD2 matching 7 bases. The CDR3 consists of 15 residues. Germline trimming cut 4 bases from V and 6 bases from J; bases unmatched to any gene: 8. CDR3 in DNA: TGTGCCAGCAGTTCGGGACTACTGCTTCCCGGGGAGCTGTTTTTT. It yields the protein CASSSGLLLPGELFF.

The chain joins TRBV6-2 or TRBV6-3 to TRBJ2-7; tentative D call: TRBD1 (6 bases). CDR1 and CDR2 from the germline V gene are MNHEY and SVGEGT. The CDR3 runs 16 residues. V dropped 2 bases and J dropped 3 bases, with 17 bases sitting between them. CDR3 sequence reads: CASSYPKGEPYYEQYF. For the CDR3, the DNA is TGTGCCAGCAGTTACCCTAAGGGGGAGCCTTACTACGAGCAGTACTTC.

At least ten counts were recorded for this clonotype. The V and J genes are TRBV27 and TRBJ1-5, with TRBD1 matching 8 bases. The V and J ends lost 5 bases and 3 bases, in that order; junction bases with no gene match: 6. The CDR3 has 15 residues. Germline assignment: CDR1 MNHEY and CDR2 SMNVEV (reference sequence). The CDR3, as DNA: TGTGCCAGCAGTCAGACAGGGGAGTCCAATCAGCCCCAGCATTTT. The encoded protein is CASSQTGESNQPQHF.

This clonotype was counted at least ten times. This sequence joins TRBV27 and TRBJ1-5; 9 nucleotides agree with TRBD1. Unmatched junction bases numbered 5, after V lost 5 bases and J lost 0 bases. The germline V gene has CDR1 MNHEY and CDR2 SMNVEV (reference sequence). The CDR3 runs to 16 residues. CDR3 coding DNA: TGTGCCAGCAGTGCCCTGACAGGGGGTAGCAATCAGCCCCAGCATTTT. Translating gives CASSALTGGSNQPQHF.

This clonotype came up many times. This chain connects TRBV11-1 to TRBJ2-7; TRBD2 agrees at 12 bases. The CDR3 is made up of 19 amino acids. Unmatched junction bases numbered 18, after V lost 3 bases and J lost 6 bases. Germline V gene lookup returns CDR1 SGHAT and CDR2 FQDESV (reference sequence). Written as DNA, the CDR3 is TGTGCCAGCAGCTTCGCGACAGGGCGACTAGCGGGAGAGGGGTCCGAGCAGTACTTC. It specifies CASSFATGRLAGEGSEQYF. Full variable domain (rest looked up from reference TRBV11-1 and TRBJ2-7): EAEVAQSPRYKITEKSQAVAFWCDPISGHATLYWYRQILGQGPELLVQFQDESVVDDSQLPKDRFSAERLKGVDSTLKIQPAELGDSAMYLCASSFATGRLAGEGSEQYFGPGTRLTVT.